A selection of T cell receptor beta chains follows, all from one sample in a study of spatial heterogeneity in lung cancer. TCRdb itself ran the 5' RACE reads through MiXCR, one entry per CDR3 protein. The table has about 20,000 distinct CDR3 sequences, just under 6% seen once; the top ten hold over 30%. The sequencing here drew on PBMCs, taken at surgery. Every receptor here comes from a male donor with early-stage non-small cell lung cancer. The CDR3 runs from the conserved cysteine through the conserved F or W. The D gene is left open where the match is weak. A row's size may be missing; if present it is once, few, many or a size class.

d_gene,j_gene,abundance,v_gene,CDR3aa,CDR3nt
.,TRBJ1-4,medium-sized,TRBV7-9,CASSPRKGRNEKLFF,TGTGCCAGCAGCCCCAGGAAGGGAAGAAATGAAAAACTGTTTTTT
.,TRBJ2-3,many,TRBV6-1,CASRITGRDTDTQYF,TGTGCCAGCAGGATAACAGGCCGGGACACAGATACGCAGTATTTT
.,TRBJ2-3,many,TRBV3-2,CASSQDEKASPPDTQYF,TGTGCCAGCAGCCAAGATGAAAAGGCTAGCCCCCCAGATACGCAGTATTTT
.,TRBJ2-5,many,TRBV20-1,CSASRSDETQYF,TGCAGTGCGAGTCGGTCCGACGAGACCCAGTACTTC
TRBD1,TRBJ1-6,.,TRBV30,CAWTHQGDSPLHF,TGTGCCTGGACCCACCAGGGGGATTCACCCCTCCACTTT
TRBD2,TRBJ2-2,many,TRBV6-2/TRBV6-3,CASSYTSAGTGELFF,TGTGCCAGCAGTTACACTAGCGCGGGCACCGGGGAGCTGTTTTTT
.,TRBJ1-1,many,TRBV7-7,CASSAGQGAEAFF,TGTGCCAGCAGCGCCGGGCAGGGTGCTGAAGCTTTCTTT
.,TRBJ1-4,many,TRBV28,CASSLKSGGYEKLFF,TGTGCCAGCAGTCTTAAGTCGGGGGGCTATGAAAAACTGTTTTTT
.,TRBJ2-5,.,TRBV28,CASSLSRALDLETQYF,TGTGCCAGCAGTTTAAGCAGGGCCCTGGATTTAGAGACCCAGTACTTC
.,TRBJ2-3,.,TRBV5-6,CASSWTLKPTDTQYF,TGTGCCAGCAGCTGGACCCTGAAACCCACAGATACGCAGTATTTT
.,TRBJ1-5,few,TRBV2,CASRQGRRLSEPQHF,TGTGCCAGCAGGCAGGGGCGGAGGCTATCAGAGCCCCAGCATTTT
.,TRBJ2-3,many,TRBV9,CASSAIRTSTDTQYF,TGTGCCAGCAGCGCCATTCGGACAAGCACAGATACGCAGTATTTT
.,TRBJ1-1,many,TRBV12-3/TRBV12-4,CASSGVEAFF,TGTGCCAGTTCAGGGGTTGAAGCTTTCTTT
.,TRBJ2-7,many,TRBV27,CASSLYGPLLADEQYF,TGTGCCAGCAGTTTATACGGCCCCCTCCTAGCCGACGAGCAGTACTTC
.,TRBJ2-7,many,TRBV27,CASSLFLGSGQQYF,TGTGCCAGCAGTTTATTTTTGGGCTCTGGCCAGCAGTACTTC
TRBD1,TRBJ1-2,many,TRBV12-3/TRBV12-4,CASSPRQGAYGYTF,TGTGCCAGCAGCCCGAGACAGGGGGCATATGGCTACACCTTC
.,TRBJ1-5,few,TRBV20-1,CSAKSNQPQHF,TGCAGTGCGAAGAGCAATCAGCCCCAGCATTTT
.,TRBJ1-2,.,TRBV4-3,CASSQAYLGSYGYTF,TGCGCCAGCAGCCAAGCCTATTTAGGGTCCTATGGCTACACCTTC
TRBD1,TRBJ2-7,many,TRBV7-9,CASSLQTGEEQYF,TGTGCCAGCAGCTTGCAGACAGGGGAAGAGCAGTACTTC
.,TRBJ2-7,many,TRBV19,CASSIANNPGGNEQYF,TGTGCCAGTTCGATCGCCAATAACCCTGGGGGGAACGAGCAGTACTTC
.,TRBJ1-1,.,TRBV6-1,CASSEEGRMNTEAFF,TGTGCCAGCAGTGAGGAAGGACGGATGAACACTGAAGCTTTCTTT
.,TRBJ1-2,many,TRBV5-4,CASSPGSDNYGYTF,TGTGCCAGCAGCCCAGGATCAGACAACTATGGCTACACCTTC
.,TRBJ2-1,many,TRBV20-1,CSARRPMGYNEQFF,TGCAGTGCCCGTCGCCCCATGGGGTACAATGAGCAGTTCTTC
.,TRBJ1-1,few,TRBV14,CASSQGWGSEAFF,TGTGCCAGCAGCCAAGGCTGGGGCTCTGAAGCTTTCTTT